This TCR beta chain comes out of a study of cytomegalovirus exposure and HLA in healthy donors. Use of 60 Vbeta and 13 Jbeta primers characterized the PCR. The table came from immunoSEQ multiplex PCR; TCRdb's copy has only in-frame clones and leaves some out. The table shows approximately 220,000 clones, with approximately 79% occurring only once. Trimming removed 1 base from V and 9 bases from J; junction bases left unmatched: 2. This CDR3 spans 15 amino acids. The germline V gene has CDR1 SEHNR and CDR2 FQNEAQ (reference sequence). A note on this clone: The antigen remains undetermined.

Study-level results: Researchers left out some V segments, among them TRBV6-2 and TRBV6-3, as indistinguishable.

The study sampled nominally healthy donors, though unrecorded immune exposures were likely. This receptor was identified in a man aged 18 to 30 in good health and CMV-seronegative. The sequencing sample was made of PBMCs. V is TRBV7-9 and J is TRBJ2-1, with TRBD2 matching over 14 bases. CDR3 bases: TGTGCCAGCAGCTTAGGACTAGCGGGGGGGATTGAGCAGTTCTTC. Translation gives CASSLGLAGGIEQFF.